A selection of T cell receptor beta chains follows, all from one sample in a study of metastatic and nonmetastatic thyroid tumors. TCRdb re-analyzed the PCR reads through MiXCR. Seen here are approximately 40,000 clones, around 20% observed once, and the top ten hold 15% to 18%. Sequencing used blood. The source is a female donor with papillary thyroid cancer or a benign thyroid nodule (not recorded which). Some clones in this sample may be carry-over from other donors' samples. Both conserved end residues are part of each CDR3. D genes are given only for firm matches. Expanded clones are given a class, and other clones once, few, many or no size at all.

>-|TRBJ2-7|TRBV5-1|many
TGCGCCAGCAGCAATAGCGCCAGCTCCTACGAGCAGTACTTC
CASSNSASSYEQYF
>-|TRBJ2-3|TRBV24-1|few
TGTGCCACCAGTCATCGCTTAGCTGGGTGGACAGATACGCAGTATTTT
CATSHRLAGWTDTQYF
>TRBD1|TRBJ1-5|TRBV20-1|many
TGCAGTGCTAAAAGGACAGGCAATAGCAATCAGCCCCAGCATTTT
CSAKRTGNSNQPQHF
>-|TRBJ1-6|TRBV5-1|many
TGCGCCAGCAGCTTGGCCCGTCCCTTGCTGAATTCACCCCTCCACTTT
CASSLARPLLNSPLHF
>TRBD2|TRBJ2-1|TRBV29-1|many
TGCAGCGTTGACCTTGGGAGGGTAAGCCACAATGAGCAGTTCTTC
CSVDLGRVSHNEQFF
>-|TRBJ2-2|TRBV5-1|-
TGCGCCAGCAGCTTGAACCCCGGGGGCACCGGGGAGCTGTTTTTT
CASSLNPGGTGELFF
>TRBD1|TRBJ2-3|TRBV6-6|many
TGTGCCAGCAGTTATTCCAGGACAGGGGGCAGGGGCACAGATACGCAGTATTTT
CASSYSRTGGRGTDTQYF
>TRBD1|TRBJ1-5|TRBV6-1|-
TGTGCCAGCAGACGGACAGGGAGGAATCAGCCCCAGCATTTT
CASRRTGRNQPQHF
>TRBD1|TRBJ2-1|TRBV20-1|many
TGCAGTGCTAGAGAAGACAGGGGGCTCAATGAGCAGTTCTTC
CSAREDRGLNEQFF
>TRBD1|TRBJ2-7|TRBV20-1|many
TGCAGTGCTGGCAGACAGGGAACCTACGAGCAGTACTTC
CSAGRQGTYEQYF
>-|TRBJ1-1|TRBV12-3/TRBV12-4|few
TGCGCCAGCAGTAGCATACATCCGACCTCGTACACTGAAGCTTTCTTT
CASSSIHPTSYTEAFF
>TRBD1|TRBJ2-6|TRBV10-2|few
TGCGCCAGCAACGGACAGGGGGTCCTCTCTGGGGCCAACGTCCTGACTTTC
CASNGQGVLSGANVLTF
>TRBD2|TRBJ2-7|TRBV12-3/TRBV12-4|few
TGTGCCAGCAGTGGGGCGGGCCTCGTGACTAGCGGTTACGAGCAGTACTTC
CASSGAGLVTSGYEQYF
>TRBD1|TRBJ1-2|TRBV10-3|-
TGTGCCATCAGTGAGTCGGTCCCGGGACAGGAGTATTGCTACACCTTC
CAISESVPGQEYCYTF
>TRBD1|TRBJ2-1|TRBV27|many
TGTGCCAGCAGTACCAGACAGGGGGGAGGCAATGAGCAGTTCTTC
CASSTRQGGGNEQFF
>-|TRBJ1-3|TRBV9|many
TGTGCCAGCAGACCCCAGGGGTCTGGAAACACCATATATTTT
CASRPQGSGNTIYF
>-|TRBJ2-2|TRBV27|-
TGTGCCAGCAGCCAATGTACAGGGACCGGGGAGCTGTTCTTT
CASSQCTGTGELFF
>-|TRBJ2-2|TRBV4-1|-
TGCGCCAGAAGCCAAGATGGGGGTTGGGGGGCGCAGAACGGGGAGCTGTTTTTT
CARSQDGGWGAQNGELFF
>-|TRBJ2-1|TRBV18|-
TGTGCCAGCTCACCAGCCATCTCCAATGAGCAGTTCTTC
CASSPAISNEQFF
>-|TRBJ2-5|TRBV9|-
TGTGCCAGCAGCGTAGATCCAGGAAGGGGGATCCAAGAGACCCAGTACTTC
CASSVDPGRGIQETQYF
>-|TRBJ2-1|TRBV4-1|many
TGCGCCAGCAGCCAATTGCTCGCCGGGATACGTCAGTTCTTC
CASSQLLAGIRQFF
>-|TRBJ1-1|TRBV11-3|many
TGTGCCAGCAGCTTAGGGGGGGGAGGAACGAACACTGAAGCTTTCTTT
CASSLGGGGTNTEAFF
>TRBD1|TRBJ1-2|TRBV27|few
TGTGCCAGCAAGACCCTGGGGACAGGGATTGGCTACACCTTC
CASKTLGTGIGYTF
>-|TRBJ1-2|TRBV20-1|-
TGCAGTGCTAGAGATTCGGTAGGACCCTATTGCTACACCTTC
CSARDSVGPYCYTF
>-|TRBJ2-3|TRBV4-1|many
TGCGCCAGCAGCCCTTCTAGCTTCCTCTACACAGATACGCAGTATTTT
CASSPSSFLYTDTQYF
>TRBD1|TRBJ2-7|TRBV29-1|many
TGCAGCGTCCCGGGACAGGGTAAAATGTACGAGCAGTACTTC
CSVPGQGKMYEQYF
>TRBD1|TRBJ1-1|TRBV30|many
TGTGCCTGGACCCGAGGACAGGGGAGCACTGAAGCTTTCTTT
CAWTRGQGSTEAFF
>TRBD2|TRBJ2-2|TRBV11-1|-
TGTGCCAGCAGCTTGAGCGGGAGGACGATCACCGGGGAGCTGTTTTTT
CASSLSGRTITGELFF
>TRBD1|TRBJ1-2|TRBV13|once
TGTGCCAGCACCTCGTCATTTAAGGGACAGGGGGCTCTTGACTATGGCTACACCTTC
CASTSSFKGQGALDYGYTF
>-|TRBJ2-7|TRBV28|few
TGTGCCACCTTAAGGGACTACGAGCAGTACTTC
CATLRDYEQYF
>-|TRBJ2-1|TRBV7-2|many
TGTGCCAGCAGCTTATCTACCGGGGGACTTCTCCACAATGAGCAGTTCTTC
CASSLSTGGLLHNEQFF
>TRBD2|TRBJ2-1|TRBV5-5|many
TGTGCCAGCAGTCTTACTAGCGGGAGTATCTTTGAGCAGTTCTTC
CASSLTSGSIFEQFF
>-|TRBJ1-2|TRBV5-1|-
TGCGCCAGCAGCTTCGGGTGGGAGGACTATGGCTACACCTTC
CASSFGWEDYGYTF
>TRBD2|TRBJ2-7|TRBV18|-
TGTGCCAGCTCACCAGGCCTAGCGGGAGCAGGAGAGCAGTACTTC
CASSPGLAGAGEQYF
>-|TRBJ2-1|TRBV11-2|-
TGTGCCAGCAGCTTAGTGGGGTTTTTCTCCTACAATGAGCAGTTCTTC
CASSLVGFFSYNEQFF
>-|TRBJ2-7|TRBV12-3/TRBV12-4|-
TGTGCCAGCAGCTGTAACTACGAGCAGTACTTC
CASSCNYEQYF
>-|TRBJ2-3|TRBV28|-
TGTGCCAGCAGTTTGCCCTCTAGTGTCGCTACGCAGTATTTT
CASSLPSSVATQYF
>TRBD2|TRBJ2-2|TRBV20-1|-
TGCAGTGCTATGCGGCGGGAGCACCGCCTGAACACCGGGGAGCTGTTTTTT
CSAMRREHRLNTGELFF
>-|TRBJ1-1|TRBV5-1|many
TGCGCCAGCAGCTTGCTAGCGAACACTGAAGCTTTCTTT
CASSLLANTEAFF
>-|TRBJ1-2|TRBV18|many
TGTGCCAGCTCACCAGCCGGGGGCTCATATGGCTACACCTTC
CASSPAGGSYGYTF
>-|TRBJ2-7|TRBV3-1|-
TGTGCCAGCAGCAACTGGGGCTACGAGCAGTACTTC
CASSNWGYEQYF
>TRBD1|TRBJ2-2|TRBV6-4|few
TGTGCCAGCAGCCCGGGACAGTGGGACACCGGGGAGCTGTTTTTT
CASSPGQWDTGELFF
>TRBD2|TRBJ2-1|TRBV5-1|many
TGCGCCAGCAGCCCGGGACTAGCGGGAGGCAGCTCCTACAATGAGCAGTTCTTC
CASSPGLAGGSSYNEQFF
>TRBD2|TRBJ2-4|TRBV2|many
TGTGCCAGCAGTGCAGAGATAGCGGGACCCAAAAACATTCAGTACTTC
CASSAEIAGPKNIQYF
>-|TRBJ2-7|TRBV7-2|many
TGTGCCAGCAGCCTAGTATCAGGAACCTACGAGCAGTACTTC
CASSLVSGTYEQYF
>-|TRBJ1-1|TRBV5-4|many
TGTGCCAGCAGTGGTGCGAGGGCAACTGAAGCTTTCTTT
CASSGARATEAFF
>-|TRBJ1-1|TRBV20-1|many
TGCAGTGCTAGAGGCCCGGTTGGGGGGGAAGCTTTCTTT
CSARGPVGGEAFF
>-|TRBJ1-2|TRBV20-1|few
TGCAGTGCTAGCCTTTGGGCATATGGCTACACCTTC
CSASLWAYGYTF
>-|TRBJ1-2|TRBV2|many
TGTGCCAGCAGAAGGCGGAGCGGCTATGGCTACACCTTC
CASRRRSGYGYTF
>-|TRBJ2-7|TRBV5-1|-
TGCGCCAGCAGGACCGTAGCGGTAGAAGTTTTGCAGTACTTC
CASRTVAVEVLQYF
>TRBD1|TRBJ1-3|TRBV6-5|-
TGCGCCAGCATTTATCAGGGGGCGGTAGGAAACACCATATATTTT
CASIYQGAVGNTIYF
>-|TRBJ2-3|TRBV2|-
TGTGCCAGCGGTCGCGGGTTCCGTAGCACAGATACGCAGTATTTT
CASGRGFRSTDTQYF
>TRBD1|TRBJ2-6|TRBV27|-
TGTGCCAGCAGAACAGGGGGCTCTCGGGCCAACATCCTGACTTTC
CASRTGGSRANILTF
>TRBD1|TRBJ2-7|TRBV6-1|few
TGTGCCAGCAGTCCCCTGACAGGGCTGTACTTC
CASSPLTGLYF
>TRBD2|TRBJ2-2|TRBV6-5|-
TGTGCCAGCAGTTACTCGGGACTAGCGAACACCGGGGAACTTTTTTTT
CASSYSGLANTGELFF
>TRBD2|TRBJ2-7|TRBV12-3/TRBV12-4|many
TGTGCCAGCAGTTTAGGACTAGCGGGACCCTACGAGCAGTACTTC
CASSLGLAGPYEQYF
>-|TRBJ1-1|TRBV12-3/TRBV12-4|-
TGTGCCAGCAGTTTCGTGGGAAGGGGAACTGAAGCTTTCTTT
CASSFVGRGTEAFF
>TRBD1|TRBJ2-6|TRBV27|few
TGTGCCAGCATTAGAGTGACAGGGGGCTCTGGGGCCAACGTCCTGACTTTC
CASIRVTGGSGANVLTF